Sequencing of this T cell receptor beta chain was carried out in a study of shared clonotypes between healthy human individuals. Germline assignment: CDR1 SSHAT and CDR2 FNYEAQ (reference sequence). J gave up 4 bases and V 0 bases, and 4 bases lay outside the gene matches. The CDR3 totals 15 residues. Profiling relied on immunoSEQ multiplex PCR, and the TCRdb table lists in-frame clones only, not all of them. The sample yields some 650,000 clones, roughly 97% seen once. All donors were healthy HIV-negative adults lacking recent acute infections or vaccinations. Sequences were obtained from naive CD4+ T cells sorted from blood. Subset here: CD45RA+ positively selected. The receptor was derived from a woman aged 25-40 years in good health. The chain couples TRBV7-7 to TRBJ2-5; 8 bases agree with TRBD2. The CDR3 is CASSLAGLAGETQYF. The CDR3 nucleotides read TGTGCCAGCAGCTTAGCCGGTCTAGCGGGAGAGACCCAGTACTTC.